Below are 14 T cell receptor beta chains sequenced from a single sample in a study of shared clonotypes between healthy human individuals. Method: immunoSEQ multiplex PCR; TCRdb's copy keeps in-frame clones and lacks some. This sample has around 1.6 million clones, with around 98% found just once. Sequenced sample: naive CD4+ T cells sorted from blood. This sample's subset: CD45RA+ positively selected. The receptors originated from a man under 40 in good health.

The gene calls are TRBV2 and TRBJ2-4; 15 positions agree with TRBD2. CDR1 is SNHLY, CDR2 FYNNEI, per germline. V was clipped by 6 bases and J by 7 bases; unmatched bases: 4. The CDR3 runs 15 residues. The CDR3 DNA reads as TGTGCCAGCAGCCTAGGACTAGCGGGAGGGAACATTCAGTACTTC. Protein sequence: CASSLGLAGGNIQYF.

The rearrangement joins TRBV7-2 to TRBJ2-3, with D tentatively TRBD2 (5 bases). Trimming left V 5 bases short and J 10 bases short, with 19 bases between. This CDR3 is built from 14 residues. Germline V CDR1 and CDR2: SGHTA, FQGNSA. The CDR3 DNA is TGTGCCAGCAGCGACCGGGGAAGGTCGGAGGCGCAGTATTTT. This translates into CASSDRGRSEAQYF. The full variable domain, in which reference TRBV7-2 and TRBJ2-3 provide the parts outside the CDR3, is GAGVSQSPSNKVTEKGKDVELRCDPISGHTALYWYRQSLGQGLEFLIYFQGNSAPDKSGLPSDRFSAERTGGSVSTLTIQRTQQEDSAVYLCASSDRGRSEAQYFGPGTRLTVL.

This rearrangement joins TRBV19 to TRBJ1-5; 8 bases fit TRBD1. In germline, CDR1 is LNHDA, CDR2 SQIVND (reference sequence). V was pared by 9 bases and J by 2 bases, with 6 bases of the junction left unmatched. This CDR3 comprises 14 residues. The CDR3 loop reads CASTDRGGNQPQHF. The CDR3 DNA reads TGTGCCAGCACCGACAGGGGCGGCAATCAGCCCCAGCATTTT.

The chain links TRBV5-1 to TRBJ1-2, with 8 positions matching TRBD1. CDR1 SGHRS and CDR2 YFSETQ come from the germline V gene. The CDR3 consists of 14 residues. The V segment lost 0 bases and the J segment 6 bases; nucleotides outside the gene matches: 4. CDR3 loop: CASSLVGTGDGYTF. In DNA form, the CDR3 reads TGCGCCAGCAGCTTGGTAGGGACAGGAGATGGCTACACCTTC.

This chain links TRBV28 with TRBJ2-7, with 8 nucleotides matching TRBD2. This CDR3 comprises 15 residues. The V and J ends lost 4 bases and 4 bases, in that order; junction bases with no gene match: 9. Germline V gene data show CDR1 as MDHEN and CDR2 as SYDVKM. The CDR3 bases are TGTGCCAGCAGTTCCCCAGCGGGAGTATTTTACGAGCAGTACTTC. Translation gives CASSSPAGVFYEQYF.

V gene TRBV5-1 combines with J gene TRBJ2-2, with 12 bases lining up with TRBD1. V trimming: 5 bases; J trimming: 3 bases; junction bases outside the gene matches: 20. The CDR3 extends over 21 amino acids. Germline lookup yields CDR1 SGHRS and CDR2 YFSETQ. CDR3 sequence reads: CASSLPGQGAPTRYDTGELFF. CDR3 coding DNA: TGCGCCAGCAGTCTCCCGGGACAGGGGGCTCCTACGCGATATGACACCGGGGAGCTGTTTTTT.

This clone occurred once. Distinct nucleotide sequences in the sample also encode this CDR3. The chain employs TRBV5-1 and TRBJ2-1; the match to TRBD1 covers 11 bases. With 4 bases clipped from V and 7 bases from J, the junction kept 4 bases outside the gene matches. This CDR3 spans 14 amino acids. Germline V CDR1 and CDR2: SGHRS, YFSETQ. The CDR3 region has the DNA TGCGCCAGCAGCAAGGGACAGGGGGGTAATGAGCAGTTCTTC. The encoded protein is CASSKGQGGNEQFF. Together with reference TRBV5-1 and TRBJ2-1, the CDR3 gives the full variable domain: KAGVTQTPRYLIKTRGQQVTLSCSPISGHRSVSWYQQTPGQGLQFLFEYFSETQRNKGNFPGRFSGRQFSNSRSEMNVSTLELGDSALYLCASSKGQGGNEQFFGPGTRLTVL.

The chain couples TRBV6-1 to TRBJ2-5, with D tentatively TRBD1 or TRBD2 (5 bases each). Germline V gene data show CDR1 as MNHNS and CDR2 as SASEGT. The CDR3 loop spans 15 amino acids. The ends were cut back, 6 bases at V and 4 bases at J, with 18 bases in the middle. CDR3 sequence (DNA): TGTGCCAGCAGACTTACTTGGGGGATGGGAGAGACCCAGTACTTC. This gives the protein CASRLTWGMGETQYF.

The rearrangement uses TRBV5-5 and TRBJ2-1; tentative D call: TRBD2 (6 bases). The CDR3 covers 15 residues. V gave up 1 base and J gave up 0 bases, with 8 bases separating them. CDR1 SGHKS and CDR2 YYEKEE come from the germline V gene (reference sequence). Here the CDR3 DNA reads TGTGCCAGCAGCTTGTACGGGAGCTCCTACAATGAGCAGTTCTTC. Its translation: CASSLYGSSYNEQFF.

The rearrangement joins TRBV6-6 to TRBJ1-5, with D possibly being TRBD1 (5 bases). The V gene's germline CDR1 is MNHNY and CDR2 SVGAGI (reference sequence). The CDR3 runs to 13 residues. V was clipped by 6 bases and J by 7 bases, with 13 bases between them. The CDR3 DNA reads TGTGCCAGCAGCTGGGACTTTCAGCAGCCCCAGCATTTT. The encoded protein is CASSWDFQQPQHF.

The chain has TRBV28 and TRBJ2-7; D might be TRBD2 (6 bases). Germline V gene sequence: CDR1 MDHEN, CDR2 SYDVKM. The CDR3 is made up of 15 amino acids. V was cut by 3 bases and J by 0 bases, with 12 bases left in between. The CDR3 spells CASSLGGASSYEQYF. As DNA, the CDR3 is TGTGCCAGCAGTTTGGGGGGTGCCAGCTCCTACGAGCAGTACTTC. The variable domain in full, with the rest retrieved from reference TRBV28 and TRBJ2-7, is DVKVTQSSRYLVKRTGEKVFLECVQDMDHENMFWYRQDPGLGLRLIYFSYDVKMKEKGDIPEGYSVSREKKERFSLILESASTNQTSMYLCASSLGGASSYEQYFGPGTRLTVT.

This clone was detected only once. V is TRBV10-3 and J is TRBJ2-1, with 10 positions matching TRBD1. The germline V gene encodes CDR1 ENHRY and CDR2 SYGVKD. Trimming cost V 4 bases and J 5 bases; bases outside gene matches: 5. This CDR3 has 15 amino acids. The CDR3 is CAISVGQGKHNEQFF. In DNA, the CDR3 is TGTGCCATCAGTGTGGGACAGGGGAAGCACAATGAGCAGTTCTTC.

This chain uses TRBV28 with TRBJ2-1; D unresolved. Trimming cost V 5 bases and J 6 bases, with 8 bases left between them. There are 12 residues in the CDR3. In germline, CDR1 is MDHEN, CDR2 SYDVKM. CDR3 region: CASSPTLNEQFF. The CDR3, as DNA: TGTGCCAGCAGTCCGACTCTCAATGAGCAGTTCTTC.

This sequence joins TRBV10-3 and TRBJ2-5; TRBD2 is a possible D gene (7 bases). Trimming shortened V by 10 bases and J by 2 bases, and 14 bases separated the two germline ends. This CDR3 is built from 13 residues. Germline V gene data show CDR1 as ENHRY and CDR2 as SYGVKD. Written as DNA, the CDR3 is TGTGCCACCTACGGGGGGCAGCAAGAGACCCAGTACTTC. Its protein product is CATYGGQQETQYF.